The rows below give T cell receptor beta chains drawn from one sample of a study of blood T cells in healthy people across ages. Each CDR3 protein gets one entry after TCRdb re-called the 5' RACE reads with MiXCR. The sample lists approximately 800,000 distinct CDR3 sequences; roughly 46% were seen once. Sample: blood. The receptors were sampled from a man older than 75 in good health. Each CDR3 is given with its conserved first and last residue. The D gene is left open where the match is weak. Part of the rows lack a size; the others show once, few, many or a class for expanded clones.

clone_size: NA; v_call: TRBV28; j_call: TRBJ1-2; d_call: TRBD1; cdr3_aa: CASSYVQGAVWGYTF; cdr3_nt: TGTGCCAGCAGTTATGTACAGGGGGCTGTTTGGGGCTACACCTTC
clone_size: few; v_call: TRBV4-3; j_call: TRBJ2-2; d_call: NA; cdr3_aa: CASSQGITRHTGELFF; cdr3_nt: TGCGCCAGCAGCCAAGGAATCACGAGGCACACCGGGGAGCTGTTTTTT
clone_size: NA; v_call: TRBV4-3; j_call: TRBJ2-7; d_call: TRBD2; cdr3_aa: CASSQGVAGLYEQYF; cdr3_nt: TGCGCCAGCAGCCAAGGGGTAGCGGGCCTATACGAGCAGTACTTC
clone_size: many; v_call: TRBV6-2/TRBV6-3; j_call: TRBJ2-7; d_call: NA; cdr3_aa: CASSHALNRGVHEQYF; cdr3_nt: TGTGCCAGCAGTCACGCATTAAATCGGGGCGTCCACGAGCAGTACTTC
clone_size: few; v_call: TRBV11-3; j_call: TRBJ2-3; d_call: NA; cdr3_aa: CASSPGGQLDTQYF; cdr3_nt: TGTGCCAGCAGCCCAGGGGGGCAGTTAGATACGCAGTATTTT
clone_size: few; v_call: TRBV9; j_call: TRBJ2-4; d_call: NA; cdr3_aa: CASSVGKAKNIQYF; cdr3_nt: TGTGCCAGCAGCGTAGGGAAAGCCAAAAACATTCAGTACTTC
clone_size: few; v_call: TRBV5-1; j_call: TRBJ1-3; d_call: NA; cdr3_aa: CASSLEAGYGNTIYF; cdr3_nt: TGCGCCAGCAGCTTGGAGGCAGGCTATGGAAACACCATATATTTT
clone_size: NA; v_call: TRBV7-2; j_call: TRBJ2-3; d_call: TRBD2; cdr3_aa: CASSLLAGANTDTQYF; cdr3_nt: TGTGCCAGCAGCTTACTAGCGGGGGCAAACACAGATACGCAGTATTTT
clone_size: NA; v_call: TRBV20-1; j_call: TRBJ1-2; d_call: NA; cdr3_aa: CSASDRRRYTF; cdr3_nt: TGCAGTGCTAGCGACAGGAGACGCTACACCTTC
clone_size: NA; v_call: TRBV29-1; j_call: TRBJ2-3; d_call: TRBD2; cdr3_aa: CSVEGLAGGPYKTDTQYF; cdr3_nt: TGCAGCGTTGAAGGTCTAGCGGGAGGGCCTTATAAGACAGATACGCAGTATTTT
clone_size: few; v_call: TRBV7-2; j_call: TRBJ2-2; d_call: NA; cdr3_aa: CASRRPQLTGELFF; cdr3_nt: TGTGCCAGCAGACGCCCTCAGCTCACCGGGGAGCTGTTTTTT
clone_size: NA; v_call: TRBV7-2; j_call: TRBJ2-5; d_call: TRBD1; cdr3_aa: CASSIRQGATEQETQYF; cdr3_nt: TGTGCCAGCAGCATAAGACAGGGTGCAACAGAACAAGAGACCCAGTACTTC
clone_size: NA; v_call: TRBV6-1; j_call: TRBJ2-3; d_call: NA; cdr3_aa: CASSQSRTQYF; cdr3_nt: TGTGCCAGCAGCCAGTCGCGTACGCAGTATTTT
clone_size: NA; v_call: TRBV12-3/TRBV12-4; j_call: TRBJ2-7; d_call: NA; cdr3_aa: CASSPSRGILGEQYF; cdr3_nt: TGTGCCAGCAGCCCCTCCCGGGGGATTTTGGGTGAGCAGTACTTC
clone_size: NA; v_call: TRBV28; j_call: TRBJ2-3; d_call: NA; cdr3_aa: CASRLARTSSTQYF; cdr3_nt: TGTGCCAGCAGGCTGGCAAGGACATCCAGTACGCAGTATTTT
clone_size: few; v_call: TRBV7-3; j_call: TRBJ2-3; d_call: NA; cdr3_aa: CASSFQRDSTDTQYF; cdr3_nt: TGTGCCAGCAGCTTCCAACGCGATAGCACAGATACGCAGTATTTT
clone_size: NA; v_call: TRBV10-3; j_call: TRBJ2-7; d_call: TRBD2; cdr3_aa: CAISDLAGAYEQYF; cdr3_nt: TGTGCCATCAGTGACCTAGCGGGAGCCTACGAGCAGTACTTC
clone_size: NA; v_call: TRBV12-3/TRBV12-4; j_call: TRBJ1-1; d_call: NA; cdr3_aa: CASSRARTVNTEAFF; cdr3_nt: TGTGCCAGCAGCCGGGCCCGGACGGTGAACACTGAAGCTTTCTTT
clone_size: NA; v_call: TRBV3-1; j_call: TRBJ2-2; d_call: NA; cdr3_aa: CASSQAWIGATGELFF; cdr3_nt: TGTGCCAGCAGCCAAGCTTGGATAGGTGCGACCGGGGAGCTGTTTTTT
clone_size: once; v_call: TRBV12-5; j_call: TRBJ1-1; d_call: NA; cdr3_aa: CASGLRDGEAFF; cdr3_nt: TGTGCTAGTGGGCTCCGGGACGGTGAAGCTTTCTTT
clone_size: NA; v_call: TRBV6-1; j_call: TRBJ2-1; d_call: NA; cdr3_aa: CASSEVRNEQFF; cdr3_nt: TGTGCCAGCAGTGAAGTCCGGAATGAGCAGTTCTTC
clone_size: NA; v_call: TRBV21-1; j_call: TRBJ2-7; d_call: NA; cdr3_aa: CASSKREGIHEQYF; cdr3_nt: TGTGCCAGCAGCAAACGGGAAGGGATCCACGAGCAGTACTTC
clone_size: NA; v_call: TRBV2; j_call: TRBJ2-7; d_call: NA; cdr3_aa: CASSDDGTAYNEQYF; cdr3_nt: TGTGCCAGCAGTGATGATGGCACAGCCTACAATGAGCAGTACTTC